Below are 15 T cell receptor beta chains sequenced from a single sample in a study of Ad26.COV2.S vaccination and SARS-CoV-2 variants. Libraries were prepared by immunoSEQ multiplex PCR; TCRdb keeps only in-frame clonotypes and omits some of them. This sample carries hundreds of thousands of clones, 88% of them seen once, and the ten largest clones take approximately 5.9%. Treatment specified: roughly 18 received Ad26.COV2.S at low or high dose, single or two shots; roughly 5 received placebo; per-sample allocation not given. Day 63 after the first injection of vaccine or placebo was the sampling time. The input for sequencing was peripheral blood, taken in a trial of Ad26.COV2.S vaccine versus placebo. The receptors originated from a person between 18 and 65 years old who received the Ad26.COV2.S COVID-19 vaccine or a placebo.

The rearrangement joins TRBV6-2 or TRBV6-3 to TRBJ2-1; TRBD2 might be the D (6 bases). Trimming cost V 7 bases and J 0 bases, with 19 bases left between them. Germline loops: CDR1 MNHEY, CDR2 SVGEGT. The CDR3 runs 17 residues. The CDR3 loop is CASIPWLALSSYNEQFF. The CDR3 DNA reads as TGTGCCAGCATCCCTTGGCTAGCGCTGAGCTCCTACAATGAGCAGTTCTTC.

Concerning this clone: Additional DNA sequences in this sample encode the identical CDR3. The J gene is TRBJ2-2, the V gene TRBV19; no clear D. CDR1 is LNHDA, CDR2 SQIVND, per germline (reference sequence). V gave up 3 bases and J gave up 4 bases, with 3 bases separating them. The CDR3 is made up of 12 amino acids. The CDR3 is CASSIGTGELFF. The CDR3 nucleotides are TGTGCCAGTAGTATCGGCACCGGGGAGCTGTTTTTT.

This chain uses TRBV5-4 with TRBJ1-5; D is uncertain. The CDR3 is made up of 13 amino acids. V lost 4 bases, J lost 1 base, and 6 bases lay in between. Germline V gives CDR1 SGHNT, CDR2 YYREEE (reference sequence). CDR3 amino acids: CASSTDSNQPQHF. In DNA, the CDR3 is TGTGCCAGCAGCACAGACAGCAATCAGCCCCAGCATTTT.

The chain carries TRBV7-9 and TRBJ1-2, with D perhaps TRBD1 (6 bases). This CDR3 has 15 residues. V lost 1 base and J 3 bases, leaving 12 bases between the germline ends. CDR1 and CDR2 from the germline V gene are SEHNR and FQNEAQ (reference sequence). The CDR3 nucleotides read TGTGCCAGCAGCTTAGGATCAGGGGATGACTATGGCTACACCTTC. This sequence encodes CASSLGSGDDYGYTF.

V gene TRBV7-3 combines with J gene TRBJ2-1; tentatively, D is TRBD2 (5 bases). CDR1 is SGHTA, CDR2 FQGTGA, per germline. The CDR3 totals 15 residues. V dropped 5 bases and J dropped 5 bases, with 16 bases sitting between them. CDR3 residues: CASSLNGVMNNEQFF. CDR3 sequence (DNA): TGTGCCAGCAGCCTTAACGGGGTGATGAACAATGAGCAGTTCTTC.

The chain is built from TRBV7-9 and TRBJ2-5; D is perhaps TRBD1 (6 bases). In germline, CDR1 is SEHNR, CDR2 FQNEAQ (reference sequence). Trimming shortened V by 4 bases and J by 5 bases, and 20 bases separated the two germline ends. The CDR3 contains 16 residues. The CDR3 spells CASSSTGESPRETQYF. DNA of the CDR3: TGTGCCAGCAGCTCGACAGGAGAATCCCCTCGGGAGACCCAGTACTTC.

As DNA, the CDR3 is TGTGCCAGCAGCGTAGCCCCACAGAGAAAAGAGACCCAGTACTTC. Protein sequence: CASSVAPQRKETQYF. The chain combines TRBV9 with TRBJ2-5; D ambiguous. V lost 0 bases, J lost 3 bases, and 12 bases lay in between. Per the germline V gene, CDR1 is SGDLS and CDR2 is YYNGEE. This CDR3 has 15 residues.

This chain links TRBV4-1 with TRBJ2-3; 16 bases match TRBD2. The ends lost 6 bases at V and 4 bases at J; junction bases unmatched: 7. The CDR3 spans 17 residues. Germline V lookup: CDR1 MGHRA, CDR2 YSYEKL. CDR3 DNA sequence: TGCGCCAGCAGTTTCGACGGGACTAGCGGGGGGGCAGATACGCAGTATTTT. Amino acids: CASSFDGTSGGADTQYF.

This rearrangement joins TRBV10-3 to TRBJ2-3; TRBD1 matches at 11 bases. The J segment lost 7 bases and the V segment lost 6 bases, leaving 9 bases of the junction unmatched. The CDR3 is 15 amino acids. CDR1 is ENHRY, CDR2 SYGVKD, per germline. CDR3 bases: TGTGCCATCAGCCCCGGGACAGGGGGGACTTATACGCAGTATTTT. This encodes CAISPGTGGTYTQYF.

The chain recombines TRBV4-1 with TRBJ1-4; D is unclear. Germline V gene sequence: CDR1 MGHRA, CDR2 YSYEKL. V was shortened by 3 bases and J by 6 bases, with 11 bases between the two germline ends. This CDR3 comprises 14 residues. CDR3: CASSHGGSDEKLFF. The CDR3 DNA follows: TGCGCCAGCAGCCATGGAGGGTCGGATGAAAAACTGTTTTTT.

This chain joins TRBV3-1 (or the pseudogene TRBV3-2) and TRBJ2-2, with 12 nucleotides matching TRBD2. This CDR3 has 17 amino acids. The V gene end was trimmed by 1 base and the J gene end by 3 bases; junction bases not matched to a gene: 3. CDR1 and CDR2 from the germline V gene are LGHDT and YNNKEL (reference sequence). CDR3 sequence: CASSQGLAGGHTGELFF. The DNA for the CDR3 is TGTGCCAGCAGCCAAGGCCTAGCGGGGGGGCACACCGGGGAGCTGTTTTTT.

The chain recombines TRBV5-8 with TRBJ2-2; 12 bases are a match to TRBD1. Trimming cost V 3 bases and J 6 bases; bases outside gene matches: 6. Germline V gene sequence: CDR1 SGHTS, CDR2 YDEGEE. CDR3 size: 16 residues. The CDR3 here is CASSYGTGGIPGELFF. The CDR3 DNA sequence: TGTGCCAGCAGCTACGGGACAGGGGGCATCCCCGGGGAGCTGTTTTTT.

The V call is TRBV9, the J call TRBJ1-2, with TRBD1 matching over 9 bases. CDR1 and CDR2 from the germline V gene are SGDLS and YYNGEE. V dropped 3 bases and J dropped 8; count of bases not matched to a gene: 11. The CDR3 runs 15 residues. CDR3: CASSGNRDRASGYTF. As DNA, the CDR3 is TGTGCCAGCAGCGGAAACCGGGACAGGGCGAGCGGCTACACCTTC.

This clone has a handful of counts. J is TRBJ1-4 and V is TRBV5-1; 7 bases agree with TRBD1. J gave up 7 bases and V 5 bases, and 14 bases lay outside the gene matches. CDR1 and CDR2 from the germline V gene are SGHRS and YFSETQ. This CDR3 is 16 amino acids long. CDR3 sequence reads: CASSRGRLEEGEKLFF. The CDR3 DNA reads TGCGCCAGCAGTAGGGGGCGCCTTGAAGAAGGTGAAAAACTGTTTTTT.

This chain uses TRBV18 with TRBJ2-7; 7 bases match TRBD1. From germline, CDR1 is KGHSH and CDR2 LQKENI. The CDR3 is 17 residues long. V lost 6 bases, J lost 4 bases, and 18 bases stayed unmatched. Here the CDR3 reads CASSSGSRDSHSYEQYF. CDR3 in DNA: TGTGCCAGCTCGTCCGGATCTAGGGACAGCCATTCGTACGAGCAGTACTTC.